The rows below give T cell receptor beta chains drawn from one sample of a study of regulatory and conventional T cells in RAG deficiency. This table comes from immunoSEQ multiplex PCR, and its TCRdb copy is limited to in-frame clones, with some not included. The data show 34,000 or so clones, around nine tenths seen once. These same records also appear under a second study, on regulatory T cells.

The sample comprised CD8+ T cells sorted from blood. These receptors all come from a human donor in good health. Both conserved end residues are part of each CDR3. D genes are given only for firm matches. A row's size may be missing; if present it is once, few, many or a size class.

V: TRBV7-9; J: TRBJ2-1; length: 14; D: TRBD2; size: NA; CDR3: CASRSSGGTNEQFF; DNA: TGTGCCAGCAGAAGTAGCGGGGGGACCAATGAGCAGTTCTTC
V: TRBV1; J: TRBJ2-1; length: 16; D: NA; size: NA; CDR3: CTSSHELAGDRNEQFF; DNA: TGCACCAGCAGCCATGAACTAGCGGGAGATCGTAATGAGCAGTTCTTC
V: TRBV19; J: TRBJ2-1; length: 16; D: NA; size: NA; CDR3: CASTQGTGGVYNEQFF; DNA: TGTGCCAGTACCCAGGGTACTGGCGGAGTTTACAATGAGCAGTTCTTC
V: TRBV7-8; J: TRBJ1-5; length: 16; D: TRBD1; size: NA; CDR3: CASSFGQGSLSQPQHF; DNA: TGTGCCAGCAGCTTTGGACAGGGGAGTTTGAGTCAGCCCCAGCATTTT
V: TRBV7-9; J: TRBJ1-1; length: 13; D: TRBD1; size: NA; CDR3: CASSLRQGTEAFF; DNA: TGTGCCAGCAGTCTCAGACAGGGAACTGAAGCTTTCTTT
V: TRBV27; J: TRBJ1-1; length: 14; D: NA; size: NA; CDR3: CASRRSTGNTEAFF; DNA: TGTGCCAGCAGACGAAGCACAGGGAACACTGAAGCTTTCTTT
V: TRBV5-6; J: TRBJ1-1; length: 14; D: NA; size: NA; CDR3: CASSRLQGNTEAFF; DNA: TGTGCCAGCAGCCGGCTACAGGGGAACACTGAAGCTTTCTTT
V: TRBV19; J: TRBJ1-4; length: 14; D: NA; size: NA; CDR3: CASSIIGSNEKLFF; DNA: TGTGCCAGTAGTATCATTGGATCTAATGAAAAACTGTTTTTT
V: TRBV9; J: TRBJ2-1; length: 10; D: NA; size: NA; CDR3: CASSGNEQFF; DNA: TGTGCCAGCAGCGGAAATGAGCAGTTCTTC
V: TRBV11-2; J: TRBJ1-6; length: 14; D: TRBD1; size: NA; CDR3: CASGPGTGSSPLHF; DNA: TGTGCCAGCGGTCCCGGGACAGGGAGTTCACCCCTCCACTTT
V: TRBV5-4; J: TRBJ2-1; length: 15; D: TRBD1; size: NA; CDR3: CASSFQGATYNEQFF; DNA: TGTGCCAGCAGTTTTCAGGGGGCCACCTACAATGAGCAGTTCTTC
V: TRBV19; J: TRBJ2-5; length: 14; D: TRBD1; size: NA; CDR3: CATKTGQGYETQYF; DNA: TGTGCCACCAAAACCGGACAGGGGTATGAGACCCAGTACTTC
V: TRBV7-3; J: TRBJ2-5; length: 12; D: NA; size: few; CDR3: CASPRVQETQYF; DNA: TGTGCCAGCCCCCGGGTCCAAGAGACCCAGTACTTC
V: TRBV10-1; J: TRBJ1-5; length: 13; D: NA; size: NA; CDR3: CASSEGSNQPQHF; DNA: TGCGCCAGCAGTGAGGGTAGCAATCAGCCCCAGCATTTT
V: TRBV28; J: TRBJ1-2; length: 16; D: NA; size: NA; CDR3: CASSLYFTGGGYGYTF; DNA: TGTGCCAGCAGTTTATACTTCACCGGGGGTGGCTATGGCTACACCTTC
V: TRBV18; J: TRBJ1-2; length: 13; D: NA; size: NA; CDR3: CASSPPTNYGYTF; DNA: TGTGCCAGCTCACCACCCACTAACTATGGCTACACCTTC
V: TRBV19; J: TRBJ2-7; length: 16; D: TRBD1; size: NA; CDR3: CASRPKPTGTGYEQYF; DNA: TGTGCCAGTAGGCCCAAGCCCACCGGGACAGGCTACGAGCAGTACTTC
V: TRBV19; J: TRBJ2-2; length: 15; D: NA; size: NA; CDR3: CASRKGLGKTGELFF; DNA: TGTGCCAGTAGGAAGGGACTTGGTAAGACCGGGGAGCTGTTTTTT
V: TRBV6-5; J: TRBJ1-1; length: 13; D: NA; size: once; CDR3: CASRKNFNTEAFF; DNA: TGTGCCAGCAGAAAGAATTTTAACACTGAAGCTTTCTTT
V: TRBV4-1; J: TRBJ2-3; length: 15; D: NA; size: NA; CDR3: CASSQEGLPRYTQYF; DNA: TGCGCCAGCAGCCAAGAGGGACTGCCTCGGTACACGCAGTATTTT